This T cell receptor (beta chain) was captured by sequencing in a study of OX40 agonist ivuxolimab in advanced cancers. Study context: Ivuxolimab, an agonist antibody against OX40 (CD134), was given to patients.

Generated by immunoSEQ multiplex PCR, the TCRdb table keeps only in-frame clones and is missing some. The sample shows about 80,000 clones, approximately 86% of them seen only once. This CDR3 comprises 14 residues. V lost 8 bases and J 0 bases, leaving 11 bases between the germline ends. The germline V gene encodes CDR1 MNHEY and CDR2 SVGAGI. This sequence joins TRBV6-5 and TRBJ1-3; D gene uncertain. The receptor's source is an adult with an advanced solid tumor such as melanoma, head and neck, liver or kidney cancer. Source: CD4+ or CD8+ T cells sorted from blood, taken in a trial of the OX40 agonist ivuxolimab. DNA for the CDR3: TGTGCCAGCCGAGAGGCGACCTCTGGAAACACCATATATTTT. Its translation is CASREATSGNTIYF.